Listed below are T cell receptor beta chains from one sample, sequenced in a study of blood T cell repertoires in COVID-19. Measured with immunoSEQ multiplex PCR; TCRdb has only the in-frame clones, and not every one. Found here are roughly 46,000 clones, more than 70% of them singletons; the top ten hold about 8.8%. The sample consisted of peripheral blood. These TCRs come from a man aged 45-65 years with active COVID-19. Each CDR3 is given with its conserved first and last residue. Each record gives: V gene, clone size, J gene, D gene, CDR3 DNA, CDR3 protein. A D gene is named only where the DNA matches it firmly. Rows may omit the clone size; those that give it use once, few, many or a size class.

>TRBV3-1/TRBV3-2|-|TRBJ1-1|-
TGTGCCAGCAGCGGGAGATTTGAAGCTTTCTTT
CASSGRFEAFF
>TRBV6-5|once|TRBJ1-3|-
TGTGCCACCGGAGGGGCAGAACTTGGAAACACCATATATTTT
CATGGAELGNTIYF
>TRBV4-3|once|TRBJ2-7|-
TGCGCCAGCAGCCAAGGATCGGCGGTTCCCTACGAGCAGTACTTC
CASSQGSAVPYEQYF
>TRBV30|-|TRBJ1-2|TRBD1
TGTGCCTGGAGTGATGGGGTTCTGGGACAGCGCTATGGCTACACCTTC
CAWSDGVLGQRYGYTF
>TRBV9|-|TRBJ1-2|TRBD1
TGTGCCAGCAGCGCGAGCATGACAGGGGTAGGGCCCTATGGCTACACCTTC
CASSASMTGVGPYGYTF
>TRBV6-5|-|TRBJ2-7|TRBD2
TGTGCCAGCACCGGGGCTAGCGGGGGCCCCTACGAGCAGTACTTC
CASTGASGGPYEQYF
>TRBV6-5|-|TRBJ1-3|-
TGTGCCAGCAGTTACGGGCCTAGAAACACCATATATTTT
CASSYGPRNTIYF
>TRBV6-5|few|TRBJ2-3|TRBD2
TGTGCCAGCCTCGGGGGGGCGGGAGATACGCAGTATTTT
CASLGGAGDTQYF
>TRBV5-5|-|TRBJ2-3|TRBD2
TGTGCCAGCAGCATAGCGGGAGAAACAGATACGCAGTATTTT
CASSIAGETDTQYF
>TRBV6-5|-|TRBJ1-4|-
TGTGCCAGCAGTTTAGATGGTGAAAAACTGTTTTTT
CASSLDGEKLFF
>TRBV7-2|-|TRBJ2-7|-
TGTGCCAGCAGCTTTGGAGGGGTCGAAAGGGAGCAGTACTTC
CASSFGGVEREQYF
>TRBV6-2/TRBV6-3|-|TRBJ1-2|TRBD1
TGTGCCAGCAGTGGACAGGGCTATGGCTACACCTTC
CASSGQGYGYTF
>TRBV4-1|-|TRBJ2-3|-
TGCGCCAGCAGCCATCTGATACTGGGGCGTCGGAGCACAGATACGCAGTATTTT
CASSHLILGRRSTDTQYF
>TRBV3-1/TRBV3-2|-|TRBJ1-3|TRBD1
TGTGCCAGCAGCCAGATCACATATTATAGGACAGGGGTCTCTGGAAACACCATATATTTT
CASSQITYYRTGVSGNTIYF
>TRBV7-2|-|TRBJ2-3|-
TGTGCCAGCAGCTTACAGGCCTCAGATACGCAGTATTTT
CASSLQASDTQYF
>TRBV19|-|TRBJ2-3|-
TGTGCCAGTAGTATAGAAGGCTTATCGGGTACGCAGTATTTT
CASSIEGLSGTQYF
>TRBV19|-|TRBJ2-1|TRBD2
TGTGCCAGTAAATCCCTAGCGGGGGTGCCTGAGCAGTTCTTC
CASKSLAGVPEQFF
>TRBV10-3|-|TRBJ2-3|-
TGTGCCATCAGTGAGGGGGGGTTCAAAGATACGCAGTATTTT
CAISEGGFKDTQYF
>TRBV28|-|TRBJ1-2|-
TGTGCCAGCAGTTTTTTCCCAGGGTGGGTCTATGGCTACACCTTC
CASSFFPGWVYGYTF
>TRBV10-3|-|TRBJ1-5|-
TGTGCCATCGGTCAAGACAGCGGGGATGGGGAGCCCCAGCATTTT
CAIGQDSGDGEPQHF
>TRBV28|-|TRBJ2-1|-
TGTGCCAGCAGTTTGAGAGCGCTCAATGAGCAGTTCTTC
CASSLRALNEQFF
>TRBV29-1|-|TRBJ2-5|-
TGCAGCGGCAAACGGGGAGAGACCCAGTACTTC
CSGKRGETQYF
>TRBV19|few|TRBJ2-1|TRBD2
TGTGCCAGTAGGGCACGGACTAGCGGGAGAAATGAGCAGTTCTTC
CASRARTSGRNEQFF
>TRBV7-8|-|TRBJ2-4|-
TGTGCCAGCAGCTTGTATGCAGGGCAAAACATTCAGTACTTC
CASSLYAGQNIQYF
>TRBV2|-|TRBJ2-7|-
TGTGCCAGCACGGGTAGGCACGAGCAGTACTTC
CASTGRHEQYF
>TRBV6-5|-|TRBJ2-3|TRBD2
TGTGCCAGCAGGCCCTGGACTAGCGCCTCAGATACGCAGTATTTT
CASRPWTSASDTQYF
>TRBV18|-|TRBJ1-2|-
TGTGCCAGCTCACCACCGATTAGTAACTATGGCTACACCTTC
CASSPPISNYGYTF
>TRBV9|-|TRBJ2-7|TRBD2
TGTGCCAGCAGCGCTGGGACTAGCGAGATTTACGAGCAGTACTTC
CASSAGTSEIYEQYF